Below are 19 T cell receptor beta chains sequenced from a single sample in a study of OX40 agonist ivuxolimab in advanced cancers. The method was immunoSEQ multiplex PCR; TCRdb's version includes in-frame clones alone and lacks a portion of them. The sample yields 35,000 or so clones, 87% seen once. The material was CD4+ or CD8+ T cells sorted from blood, obtained in a trial of the OX40 agonist ivuxolimab. These receptors were obtained from an adult with an advanced solid tumor such as melanoma, head and neck, liver or kidney cancer.

The chain recombines TRBV30 with TRBJ1-4, with a weak D call TRBD1 (5 bases). The CDR3 totals 14 residues. Germline-derived CDR1 and CDR2 are GTSNPN and SVGIG (reference sequence). V was clipped by 3 bases and J by 4 bases, with 12 bases between them. DNA for the CDR3: TGTGCCTGGAGGGTAGGGGACGATAATGAAAAACTGTTTTTT. Translated: CAWRVGDDNEKLFF.

The J gene is TRBJ1-1, the V gene TRBV6-1; 10 bases fit TRBD1. The CDR3 has 15 residues. The trim removed 3 bases at V and 1 base at J, leaving 2 bases unmatched. Germline lookup yields CDR1 MNHNS and CDR2 SASEGT. CDR3 in DNA: TGTGCCAGCAGTGAGGGACAGGGGCGGAACACTGAAGCTTTCTTT. Protein: CASSEGQGRNTEAFF.

The chain is built from TRBV19 and TRBJ1-1; TRBD1 is a possible D gene (6 bases). Germline assignment: CDR1 LNHDA and CDR2 SQIVND (reference sequence). The germline V and J ends were trimmed by 6 bases and 4 bases, with 9 bases remaining between them. The CDR3 loop spans 12 amino acids. DNA for the CDR3: TGTGCCAGTAGCAGGGGTATCACTGAAGCTTTCTTT. Translated: CASSRGITEAFF.

The genes are TRBV29-1 and TRBJ2-7; 7 bases agree with TRBD2. CDR1 SQVTM and CDR2 ANQGSEA come from the germline V gene. V lost 5 bases, J lost 2 bases, and 6 bases stayed unmatched. The CDR3 runs to 13 residues. The CDR3 is CSVLSSGAYEQYF. The CDR3 region has the DNA TGCAGCGTTCTGTCTAGCGGCGCCTACGAGCAGTACTTC.

The V call is TRBV7-1, the J call TRBJ2-7; D gene unclear. TRBV7-1 qualifies as an ORF whose function is uncertain. The germline V and J ends were trimmed by 5 bases and 6 bases, with 8 bases remaining between them. The CDR3 sequence is 11 residues long. CDR3 DNA: TGTGCCAGCAGCATCCTCCTCGAGCAGTACTTC. Protein: CASSILLEQYF.

V gene TRBV30 combines with J gene TRBJ1-2; no clear D gene. Germline CDR1 is GTSNPN and CDR2 is SVGIG (reference sequence). Between the trimmed V and J ends, which lost 5 bases and 3 bases, there was a span of 16 bases. The CDR3 sequence is 14 residues long. The CDR3, as DNA: TGTGCCTGGGCTGGTGGCCCCCGGGACTATGGCTACACCTTC. This gives the protein CAWAGGPRDYGYTF.

The chain recombines TRBV5-4 with TRBJ2-7; D gene unclear. The CDR3 has 12 amino acids. Trimming removed 4 bases at V and 0 bases at J, with 5 bases between. CDR1 is SGHNT and CDR2 is YYREEE in the germline V gene (reference sequence). The CDR3 protein is CASSLSSYEQYF. In DNA form, the CDR3 reads TGTGCCAGCAGCCTGTCCTCCTACGAGCAGTACTTC.

The chain links TRBV23-1 to TRBJ1-5, with D maybe TRBD1 (6 bases). TRBV23-1 is annotated as an ORF whose role is uncertain. Trimming shortened V by 7 bases and J by 3 bases, and 13 bases separated the two germline ends. The CDR3 has 14 amino acids. CDR3 coding DNA: TGCGCCAGCAAACAGGGATCCGACAATCAGCCCCAGCATTTT. Residues: CASKQGSDNQPQHF.

The genes are TRBV5-1 and TRBJ2-1; D gene ambiguous. The germline gives CDR1 SGHRS, CDR2 YFSETQ. Deletions cut 1 base from V and 8 bases from J, with 1 base between. CDR3 size: 10 residues. CDR3 loop: CASSLHEQFF. DNA of the CDR3: TGCGCCAGCAGCTTGCATGAGCAGTTCTTC.

This rearrangement joins TRBV5-8 to TRBJ2-7, with 7 bases aligning to TRBD1. Germline-derived CDR1 and CDR2 are SGHTS and YDEGEE. The trim removed 5 bases at V and 2 bases at J, leaving 7 bases unmatched. The CDR3 runs to 14 residues. CDR3 sequence reads: CASSFGQATYEQYF. The DNA for the CDR3 is TGTGCCAGCAGTTTCGGACAGGCCACCTACGAGCAGTACTTC.

The chain uses TRBV4-1 and TRBJ2-3, with 7 bases lining up with TRBD2. This CDR3 is built from 17 residues. Losses at the gene ends were 4 bases for V and 5 bases for J; bases not matched to a gene: 15. CDR1 and CDR2 (germline): MGHRA, YSYEKL. The CDR3 DNA follows: TGCGCCAGCAGCCTCTATCCCTCAGGCGGGGGAGGAGATACGCAGTATTTT. Translating it yields CASSLYPSGGGGDTQYF.

The chain employs TRBV7-6 and TRBJ1-6, with D possibly TRBD1 on 5 matching bases. The length of the CDR3 is 15 residues. Germline-derived CDR1 and CDR2 are SGHVS and FNYEAQ. V gave up 3 bases and J gave up 0 bases, with 6 bases separating them. The CDR3 bases are TGTGCCAGCAGCTTCGACAGCTCCTATAATTCACCCCTCCACTTT. This encodes CASSFDSSYNSPLHF.

This clone is labeled as medium-sized (0.01 to 0.1%). CDR3 in DNA: TGTGCCAGCAGCTCAGCAGGGGTATACTACGAGCAGTACTTC. This encodes CASSSAGVYYEQYF. The chain uses TRBV7-9 and TRBJ2-7, with a tentative D call TRBD1 (6 bases). The CDR3 spans 14 residues. CDR1 is SEHNR and CDR2 is FQNEAQ in the germline V gene (reference sequence). V was cut by 4 bases and J by 3 bases, with 13 bases left in between.

This clone was observed a few times. This sequence joins TRBV9 and TRBJ2-5; D not resolved. CDR3 length: 15 amino acids. Trimming took off 4 bases at V and 5 bases at J, with 18 bases between the two ends. In germline, CDR1 is SGDLS, CDR2 YYNGEE. The CDR3 DNA follows: TGTGCCAGCAGCCCAAGTCACGCAGGCCTGGAGACCCAGTACTTC. This sequence encodes CASSPSHAGLETQYF.

The J gene is TRBJ2-7, the V gene TRBV19; TRBD1 matches at 11 bases. CDR3 length equals 15 residues. Germline assignment: CDR1 LNHDA and CDR2 SQIVND (reference sequence). Losses at the gene ends were 6 bases for V and 4 bases for J; bases not matched to a gene: 8. CDR3 nucleotide sequence: TGTGCCAGTAGCCCTCTAGGACAGGGGGCGTACGAGCAGTACTTC. It yields the protein CASSPLGQGAYEQYF.

The chain combines TRBV11-1 with TRBJ2-7; 8 bases are a match to TRBD2. Unmatched junction bases numbered 8, after V lost 2 bases and J lost 5 bases. Germline CDR1 is SGHAT and CDR2 is FQDESV (reference sequence). This CDR3 is built from 15 residues. CDR3 DNA: TGTGCCAGCAGCTTATCCCGGGAGGGCCGTAACGAGCAGTACTTC. It translates to CASSLSREGRNEQYF.

The chain couples TRBV19 to TRBJ2-3, with TRBD1 as a possible D gene (6 bases). Germline V lookup: CDR1 LNHDA, CDR2 SQIVND (reference sequence). Trimming cost V 3 bases and J 1 base, with 17 bases left between them. The CDR3 totals 17 residues. In nucleotides, the CDR3 is TGTGCCAGTAGTATCGACCCGGCGGCAGGGGGCACAGATACGCAGTATTTT. Its translation: CASSIDPAAGGTDTQYF.

This clone was recorded only once. The chain has TRBV7-8 and TRBJ2-7; 8 bases match TRBD1. The trim removed 3 bases at V and 3 bases at J, leaving 10 bases unmatched. Germline V gene sequence: CDR1 SGHVS, CDR2 FQNEAQ. The CDR3 is made up of 16 amino acids. The CDR3 bases are TGTGCCAGCAGCTTTTGGGCGGACAGGGCGTTCTACGAGCAGTACTTC. It specifies CASSFWADRAFYEQYF.

The gene calls are TRBV7-2 and TRBJ1-1, with D unclear. The CDR3 contains 16 residues. V lost 3 bases to trimming and J lost 4 bases, with 18 bases between them. The germline V gene has CDR1 SGHTA and CDR2 FQGNSA. The CDR3 DNA follows: TGTGCCAGCAGCTTCCCCCCGACAAGGGAGGCCACTGAAGCTTTCTTT. It codes for CASSFPPTREATEAFF. Together with reference TRBV7-2 and TRBJ1-1, the CDR3 gives the full variable domain: GAGVSQSPSNKVTEKGKDVELRCDPISGHTALYWYRQSLGQGLEFLIYFQGNSAPDKSGLPSDRFSAERTGGSVSTLTIQRTQQEDSAVYLCASSFPPTREATEAFFGQGTRLTVV.